The clone carrying this TCR beta chain was seen only a few times. The CDR3 is 14 amino acids. V gave up 6 bases and J gave up 5 bases; unmatched junction bases: 7. Germline CDR1 SNHLY, CDR2 FYNNEI. This entry belongs to a study of blood T cell repertoires in COVID-19. Study details: There were acute and convalescent COVID-19 samples, and they came from the United States, Italy and Spain.

Sequencing was performed with immunoSEQ multiplex PCR; in TCRdb, only in-frame clones are kept and a portion is missing. The data show 65,000 to 70,000 clones, approximately 90% seen once. The source material was peripheral blood. The sequence came from a woman older than 75 with acute or convalescent COVID-19. The rearrangement links TRBV2 to TRBJ2-7, with TRBD1 matching over 10 bases. DNA of the CDR3: TGTGCCAGCAGCCCCGGGACAGGGGACCACGAGCAGTACTTC. This gives the protein CASSPGTGDHEQYF.